Following are 15 T cell receptor beta chains from one sample sequenced in a study of T cells after posttransplantation cyclophosphamide. Clones were sequenced by immunoSEQ multiplex PCR, and TCRdb holds only the in-frame ones, with some missing. The table lists under 20,000 clones, approximately 87% of them singletons, with under 10% in the top ten. Input material: memory CD4+ T cells sorted from blood. These receptors originate from a man younger than 45 in good health and a related stem cell transplant donor.

This clone showed up just once. This chain links TRBV4-1 with TRBJ1-2; maybe TRBD1 (6 bases). The CDR3 is 14 residues long. Germline CDR1 and CDR2: MGHRA and YSYEKL. The V end lost 7 bases, the J end lost 3 bases, and 15 bases lay between the germline ends. The CDR3 is CASTREYRDYGYTF. Here the CDR3 DNA reads TGCGCCAGCACCCGGGAATACAGGGACTATGGCTACACCTTC.

The chain links TRBV6-1 to TRBJ2-7; TRBD1 matches at 8 bases. V dropped 7 bases and J dropped 2; count of bases not matched to a gene: 4. The CDR3 has 13 residues. Germline lookup yields CDR1 MNHNS and CDR2 SASEGT. This chain's CDR3 is CASKDRATYEQYF. CDR3 DNA: TGTGCCAGCAAGGACAGGGCTACCTACGAGCAGTACTTC.

V and J are TRBV9 and TRBJ1-6; D is unclear. The CDR3 is 13 amino acids. Germline loops: CDR1 SGDLS, CDR2 YYNGEE. V lost 2 bases and J 11 bases, leaving 11 bases between the germline ends. Here the CDR3 DNA reads TGTGCCAGCAGCGTTTCGACTGAAACACCCCTCCACTTT. It yields the protein CASSVSTETPLHF.

The chain is built from TRBV4-1 and TRBJ1-5, with D perhaps matching TRBD1 (5 bases). V gave up 0 bases and J gave up 2 bases, with 14 bases separating them. In germline, CDR1 is MGHRA, CDR2 YSYEKL. This CDR3 spans 17 amino acids. In DNA form, the CDR3 reads TGCGCCAGCAGCCAAGAAGTACCTCAGGGTGGCAATCAGCCCCAGCATTTT. This translates into CASSQEVPQGGNQPQHF.

This clone has a single count. At the DNA level, this CDR3 is encoded by other sequences in the same sample as well. The V and J genes are TRBV4-1 and TRBJ1-5; no clear D. The CDR3 sequence is 14 residues long. Germline CDR1 reads MGHRA; CDR2 reads YSYEKL. Trimming left V 1 base short and J 9 bases short, with 13 bases between. Here the CDR3 reads CASSQAPSGLPQHF. The CDR3 DNA is TGCGCCAGCAGCCAAGCGCCGAGCGGGCTGCCCCAGCATTTT.

This clone was seen a few times. The chain uses TRBV16 and TRBJ1-3; D remains ambiguous. V was pared by 3 bases and J by 0 bases, with 6 bases between. The CDR3 runs to 14 residues. Germline V lookup: CDR1 KGHSY, CDR2 FQNENV. The chain's CDR3 is CASSHQSSGNTIYF. The CDR3 nucleotides read TGTGCCAGCAGCCATCAGTCCTCTGGAAACACCATATATTTT.

The chain recombines TRBV9 with TRBJ1-4; 7 bases fit TRBD1. The germline V gene encodes CDR1 SGDLS and CDR2 YYNGEE. The CDR3 sequence is 14 residues long. The trim removed 4 bases at V and 7 bases at J, leaving 7 bases unmatched. CDR3 protein: CASSPRDSLEKLFF. The CDR3 DNA is TGTGCCAGCAGCCCCCGGGACAGTCTTGAAAAACTGTTTTTT. Supplemented by reference TRBV9 and TRBJ1-4, the full variable domain reads DSGVTQTPKHLITATGQRVTLRCSPRSGDLSVYWYQQSLDQGLQFLIQYYNGEERAKGNILERFSAQQFPDLHSELNLSSLELGDSALYFCASSPRDSLEKLFFGSGTQLSVL.

This chain joins TRBV4-3 and TRBJ1-2; D may be TRBD1 (6 bases). CDR3 length: 16 amino acids. Trimming took off 0 bases at V and 4 bases at J, with 15 bases between the two ends. CDR1 LGHNA and CDR2 YSLEER come from the germline V gene. CDR3 sequence (DNA): TGCGCCAGCAGCCAAGATGAGTCAGGGGCTAGCTATGGCTACACCTTC. Translated: CASSQDESGASYGYTF.

Only a few counts were recorded for this clone. The chain links TRBV5-1 to TRBJ2-5, with unresolved D. Trimming stripped 0 bases from V and 4 bases from J, with 16 bases between. In germline, CDR1 is SGHRS, CDR2 YFSETQ. This CDR3 is 16 amino acids long. CDR3 amino acids: CASSLVTAPLGETQYF. CDR3 DNA: TGCGCCAGCAGCTTGGTTACAGCTCCTCTGGGAGAGACCCAGTACTTC.

This chain uses TRBV19 with TRBJ2-7; tentative D call: TRBD1 (7 bases). Trimming stripped 3 bases from V and 2 bases from J, with 11 bases between. Germline CDR1 LNHDA, CDR2 SQIVND (reference sequence). The CDR3 consists of 14 residues. In DNA form, the CDR3 reads TGTGCCAGTAGTATTCAGGGGGGCGCCTACGAGCAGTACTTC. Amino acid sequence: CASSIQGGAYEQYF.

This clone has only a few counts. The chain carries TRBV2 and TRBJ1-6; perhaps TRBD1 as D (5 bases). The V gene lost 4 bases and the J gene lost 7 bases, with 11 bases spanning the gap. Germline CDR1 SNHLY, CDR2 FYNNEI. The CDR3 is 14 amino acids. Here the CDR3 reads CASSAGVGNSPLHF. CDR3 nucleotide sequence: TGTGCCAGCAGTGCGGGGGTAGGAAATTCACCCCTCCACTTT.

The V gene is TRBV19, the J gene TRBJ1-2; D possibly corresponds to TRBD1 (6 bases). The V end lost 3 bases, the J end lost 3 bases, and 8 bases lay between the germline ends. CDR1 LNHDA and CDR2 SQIVND come from the germline V gene (reference sequence). The CDR3 length is 13 residues. The CDR3 spells CASSIRGYYGYTF. The CDR3 DNA reads TGTGCCAGTAGTATCAGGGGCTACTATGGCTACACCTTC.

This chain joins TRBV5-1 and TRBJ2-3; D is ambiguous. The ends were cut back, 0 bases at V and 6 bases at J, with 17 bases in the middle. There are 16 residues in the CDR3. Germline V CDR1 and CDR2: SGHRS, YFSETQ. The CDR3, as DNA: TGCGCCAGCAGCTTGGTACCCAGTCTTACCTCCGATACGCAGTATTTT. It yields the protein CASSLVPSLTSDTQYF.

The chain combines TRBV7-3 with TRBJ2-2; 12 nucleotides line up with TRBD2. Germline CDR1 SGHTA, CDR2 FQGTGA. Trimming removed 5 bases from V and 4 bases from J; junction bases left unmatched: 2. The CDR3 is 15 amino acids. As DNA, the CDR3 is TGTGCCAGCAGCCCTAGCGGGGGGGTCACCGGGGAGCTGTTTTTT. Its protein product is CASSPSGGVTGELFF.

The chain recombines TRBV11-1 with TRBJ2-3; D is perhaps TRBD2 (5 bases). The V gene lost 1 base and the J gene lost 5 bases, with 13 bases spanning the gap. This CDR3 region has 15 residues. Germline CDR1 reads SGHAT; CDR2 reads FQDESV (reference sequence). The CDR3 sequence is CASSLGRVTRDTQYF. The CDR3 coding sequence is TGTGCCAGCAGCTTAGGGCGGGTCACACGAGATACGCAGTATTTT. Using reference TRBV11-1 and TRBJ2-3 for the parts outside the CDR3, the full variable domain is EAEVAQSPRYKITEKSQAVAFWCDPISGHATLYWYRQILGQGPELLVQFQDESVVDDSQLPKDRFSAERLKGVDSTLKIQPAELGDSAMYLCASSLGRVTRDTQYFGPGTRLTVL.